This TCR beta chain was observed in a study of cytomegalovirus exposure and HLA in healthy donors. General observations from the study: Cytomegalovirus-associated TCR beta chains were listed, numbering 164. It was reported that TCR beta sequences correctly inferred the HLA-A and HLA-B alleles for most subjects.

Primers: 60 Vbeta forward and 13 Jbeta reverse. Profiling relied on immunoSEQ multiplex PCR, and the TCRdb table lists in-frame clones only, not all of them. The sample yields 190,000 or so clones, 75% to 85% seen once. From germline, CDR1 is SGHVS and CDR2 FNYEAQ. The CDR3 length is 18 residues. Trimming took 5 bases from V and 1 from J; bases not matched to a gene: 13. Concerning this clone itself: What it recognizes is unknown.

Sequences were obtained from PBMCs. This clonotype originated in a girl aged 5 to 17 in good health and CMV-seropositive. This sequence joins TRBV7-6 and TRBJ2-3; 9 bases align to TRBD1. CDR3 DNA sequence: TGTGCCAGCAGCGGCCAGGGCTGGGACAGGGAAGGCACAGATACGCAGTATTTT. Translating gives CASSGQGWDREGTDTQYF. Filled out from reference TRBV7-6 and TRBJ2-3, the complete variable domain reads GAGVSQSPRYKVTKRGQDVALRCDPISGHVSLYWYRQALGQGPEFLTYFNYEAQQDKSGLPNDRFSAERPEGSISTLTIQRTEQRDSAMYRCASSGQGWDREGTDTQYFGPGTRLTVL.